The T cell receptor beta chain under discussion was sequenced for a study of blood T cell repertoires in COVID-19. Using immunoSEQ multiplex PCR, the repertoire was profiled, and TCRdb retains in-frame clones only, with some absent. The top ten clones hold 3.9% of a sample with about 350,000 clones, around nine tenths of them seen once. The ends lost 6 bases at V and 6 bases at J; junction bases unmatched: 9. The germline V gene encodes CDR1 MNHNY and CDR2 SVGAGI (reference sequence). The CDR3 covers 16 residues. This clone was found once. The clonotype was recovered from a woman aged 60 to 75 with COVID-19, enrolled during active disease. The sequencing sample was made of peripheral blood. This chain connects TRBV6-6 to TRBJ1-5, with 12 bases aligning to TRBD1. CDR3: CASRDSGTGGVQPQHF. In nucleotides, the CDR3 is TGTGCCAGCAGAGACTCCGGGACAGGGGGCGTTCAGCCCCAGCATTTT.